Described below is a single T cell receptor beta chain sequence and its context. V lost 1 base to trimming and J lost 0 bases, with 16 bases between them. Germline V gives CDR1 KGHSH, CDR2 LQKENI. The length of the CDR3 is 18 residues. This sample is drawn from a study of blood T cell repertoires in COVID-19. The overall study: Specimens from acute and convalescent COVID-19 originated in the United States, Italy and Spain. The cDNA or gDNA used as material had been derived from T cells, B-cell-depleted T cells, or PBMCs.

Per the original methods: It was from reference gene primer amplification that nucleated cell counts were estimated. The protocol was immunoSEQ multiplex PCR, while the TCRdb copy is restricted to in-frame clones and leaves out a portion. V and J calls and clone size are those listed in that table; D and trimming were worked out from the DNA. This table holds about 230,000 clones, about 85% found once. Input material: peripheral blood. J is TRBJ1-5 and V is TRBV18; D perhaps matches TRBD1 (5 bases). The receptor's source is a woman between 18 and 29 years old who had recovered from COVID-19. The CDR3 DNA reads as TGTGCCAGCTCACCACGAAACGAGGCAGGGTATAGCAATCAGCCCCAGCATTTT. It specifies CASSPRNEAGYSNQPQHF.